This is a list of T cell receptor beta chains from one sample in a study of blood T cell repertoires in COVID-19. Assay: immunoSEQ multiplex PCR; the TCRdb copy retains only in-frame clones and omits some. Here the sample spans approximately 250,000 clones, 86% being singletons. Material: peripheral blood. These receptor sequences come from a woman at least 80 years old with COVID-19, enrolled during active disease. The CDR3 runs from the conserved cysteine through the conserved F or W. The D gene is left open where the match is weak.

v_call	j_call	d_call	cdr3_aa
TRBV10-2	TRBJ1-3	TRBD1	CASSDPGQGVSSSGNTIYF
TRBV10-2	TRBJ1-1	TRBD1	CASSGGQGVNTEAFF
TRBV7-8	TRBJ2-4	-	CASSLSSAGIGNIQYF
TRBV6-5	TRBJ1-1	-	CASSLYPNTEAFF
TRBV19	TRBJ1-1	-	CASSPSSRGVAFF
TRBV7-6	TRBJ1-2	-	CASSLAAGTNYGYTF
TRBV2	TRBJ1-1	-	CASRGQGNTEAFF
TRBV11-2	TRBJ1-4	-	CASSGLLQEKLFF
TRBV30	TRBJ1-1	-	CAWSEQGTEAFF
TRBV6-6	TRBJ2-3	TRBD1	CASSPLGQAIRADTQYF
TRBV5-4	TRBJ2-7	TRBD2	CASSPGGLNEQYF
TRBV7-6	TRBJ2-5	-	CASSLEGRAKTQYF
TRBV5-1	TRBJ2-3	-	CASSLGRGAGTDTQYF
TRBV12-3/TRBV12-4	TRBJ1-5	-	CASSSGGNQPQHF
TRBV7-9	TRBJ1-2	-	CASSLDGESGYTF
TRBV10-3	TRBJ2-3	TRBD2	CAISERAGGRGTDTQYF
TRBV7-5	TRBJ2-5	-	CVRSLGPTRGQYF
TRBV10-3	TRBJ1-4	-	CAISELPPSGEKLFF
TRBV18	TRBJ1-3	-	CASSPTSTTTIYF
TRBV3-1/TRBV3-2	TRBJ1-1	-	CASSQVAREAFF
TRBV20-1	TRBJ1-5	-	CSASLVSNQPQHF
TRBV6-2/TRBV6-3	TRBJ2-7	-	CASSYQVAYEQYF
TRBV5-1	TRBJ1-5	-	CASSLDGISNQPQHF
TRBV6-6	TRBJ1-1	-	CASSPQGNTEAFF
TRBV28	TRBJ1-4	-	CASSPGNDNEKLFF
TRBV5-1	TRBJ1-1	TRBD1	CASSLGDRVVTEAFF
TRBV6-5	TRBJ2-7	TRBD2	CASSYSTGGTGEQYF
TRBV3-1/TRBV3-2	TRBJ1-1	-	CASRRDQWGTGGEAFF
TRBV19	TRBJ2-1	-	CASSIEETAYNEQFF
TRBV7-9	TRBJ1-5	TRBD1	CASSSHDRGAGQPQHF
TRBV6-6	TRBJ1-2	-	CASREGRPNGYTF
TRBV7-9	TRBJ2-5	-	CASSLLSGEPYYF
TRBV18	TRBJ2-5	TRBD1	CASSPPGTGAETQYF
TRBV9	TRBJ2-3	-	CASSNTVTDTQYF
TRBV5-6	TRBJ1-2	TRBD1	CASSFFRTGDGYGYTF
TRBV27	TRBJ2-3	-	CASSLGGGAIYTQYF
TRBV5-4	TRBJ2-7	-	CASSLGRNSYEQYF
TRBV5-6	TRBJ1-3	-	CASSPRGGANTIYF
TRBV19	TRBJ1-1	-	CASSPQGEGTEAFF
TRBV5-5	TRBJ1-3	TRBD1	CASSYRTGTWNTIYF
TRBV28	TRBJ1-5	TRBD1	CASHRAGGAQPQHF
TRBV24-1	TRBJ2-4	-	CATAEGTKNIQYF
TRBV5-1	TRBJ1-1	-	CASSYPENTEAFF
TRBV2	TRBJ1-5	-	CASSEGAGQAPQHF
TRBV29-1	TRBJ2-5	TRBD2	CSVDALGGGAQYF
TRBV28	TRBJ1-1	-	CASSLPHTEAFF
TRBV6-5	TRBJ1-1	-	CASTPPTDSSEAFF
TRBV30	TRBJ1-2	-	CAWSVPAVSYGYTF
TRBV6-2/TRBV6-3	TRBJ1-2	-	CASSSVSGYTF
TRBV4-3	TRBJ1-4	-	CASSQDGRRATNEKLFF
TRBV28	TRBJ1-1	TRBD1	CASSPPVPGQGRNTEAFF
TRBV5-1	TRBJ2-3	TRBD2	CASRREGGTDTQYF